The next 20 T cell receptor beta chains were all read from a single sample in a study of shared clonotypes between healthy human individuals. Method: immunoSEQ multiplex PCR; TCRdb's copy keeps in-frame clones and lacks some. The table shows nearly 500,000 clones, with 76% occurring only once. Sequences were obtained from PBMCs. The receptors derive from a woman in her thirties or forties in good health. Some clones in this sample may be carry-over from other donors' samples.

This sequence joins TRBV5-1 and TRBJ2-1, with D perhaps matching TRBD2 (5 bases). Germline V gives CDR1 SGHRS, CDR2 YFSETQ. Trimming removed 6 bases at V and 4 bases at J, with 14 bases between. This CDR3 spans 14 amino acids. In DNA form, the CDR3 reads TGCGCCAGCAAGGGCGGAGGACCTTACAATGAGCAGTTCTTC. Its protein product is CASKGGGPYNEQFF.

The V gene is TRBV4-3, the J gene TRBJ2-1; 9 positions match TRBD2. Germline-derived CDR1 and CDR2 are LGHNA and YSLEER. Unmatched junction bases numbered 2, after V lost 1 base and J lost 4 bases. The CDR3 consists of 15 residues. Here the CDR3 DNA reads TGCGCCAGCAGCCAAGGAGCGGGAGGATACAATGAGCAGTTCTTC. It encodes CASSQGAGGYNEQFF.

Points on this clone: This specimen includes other DNA sequences encoding the same CDR3. The chain has TRBV28 and TRBJ2-7; perhaps TRBD2 as D (5 bases). The CDR3 runs 12 residues. Looked up from germline, CDR1 is MDHEN and CDR2 is SYDVKM. Trimming took 3 bases from V and 4 from J, leaving 7 bases between them. Written as DNA, the CDR3 is TGTGCCAGCAGTTTGCGGACTTACGAGCAGTACTTC. Translating it yields CASSLRTYEQYF.

This sequence joins TRBV6-1 and TRBJ1-5; D perhaps matches TRBD1 (5 bases). The CDR3 length is 14 residues. Germline-derived CDR1 and CDR2 are MNHNS and SASEGT. V was pared by 4 bases and J by 1 base, with 8 bases between. CDR3 region: CASSAGGSNQPQHF. The CDR3 nucleotides are TGTGCCAGCAGTGCTGGGGGGAGCAATCAGCCCCAGCATTTT.

This clone was recorded once. A read error is likely here: a far larger clone is one base away. This rearrangement joins TRBV5-4 to TRBJ2-7, with TRBD1 as a possible D gene (5 bases). From germline, CDR1 is SGHNT and CDR2 YYREEE (reference sequence). There are 14 residues in the CDR3. The CDR3 bases are TGTGCCAGCAGCTTGGGGGCAGGGTTGGGCGAGCGGTACTTC. Amino acids: CASSLGAGLGERYF.

The chain joins TRBV28 to TRBJ1-4; TRBD1 aligns across 7 bases. Germline values: CDR1 MDHEN, CDR2 SYDVKM. This CDR3 is 15 amino acids long. V lost 5 bases and J lost 0; bases outside the gene matches: 3. The CDR3 DNA follows: TGTGCCAGCAGTGCCACAGGGGCAACTAATGAAAAACTGTTTTTT. Translating gives CASSATGATNEKLFF.

Concerning this clone: The same CDR3 also results from other DNA sequences found in this sample. The rearrangement uses TRBV7-2 and TRBJ1-5, with D perhaps matching TRBD1 (5 bases). The CDR3 runs 13 residues. CDR1 and CDR2 from the germline V gene are SGHTA and FQGNSA. V lost 5 bases and J lost 5, with 10 bases in between. The CDR3 is CASSLGGYQPQHF. CDR3 DNA sequence: TGTGCCAGCAGCCTTGGGGGATATCAGCCCCAGCATTTT.

This chain connects TRBV6-4 to TRBJ2-1; 8 bases match TRBD1. Germline values: CDR1 MRHNA, CDR2 SNTAGT. This CDR3 has 15 residues. J lost 3 bases, V lost 2 bases, and 3 bases had no gene match. CDR3 loop: CASSDPGQGYNEQFF. CDR3 coding DNA: TGTGCCAGCAGTGACCCAGGACAGGGCTACAATGAGCAGTTCTTC.

The chain couples TRBV5-6 to TRBJ1-1; D not certain. Germline CDR1 SGHDT, CDR2 YYEEEE. The CDR3 is 13 amino acids. Trimming shortened V by 4 bases and J by 2 bases, and 9 bases separated the two germline ends. CDR3 amino acids: CASSLDPNTEAFF. DNA for the CDR3: TGTGCCAGCAGCCTGGACCCTAACACTGAAGCTTTCTTT.

This clone has a count of ten or more. The V call is TRBV11-3, the J call TRBJ2-1, with a tentative D call TRBD2 (6 bases). The CDR3 totals 15 residues. Per the germline V gene, CDR1 is SGHNT and CDR2 is YENEEA. With 0 bases removed from V and 7 bases from J, the gap between germline ends came to 13 bases. The CDR3 loop reads CASSLDGRPFNEQFF. The CDR3 DNA sequence: TGTGCCAGCAGCTTAGACGGGAGACCGTTTAATGAGCAGTTCTTC. The whole variable domain, remainder taken from reference TRBV11-3 and TRBJ2-1, is EAGVVQSPRYKIIEKKQPVAFWCNPISGHNTLYWYLQNLGQGPELLIRYENEEAVDDSQLPKDRFSAERLKGVDSTLKIQPAELGDSAVYLCASSLDGRPFNEQFFGPGTRLTVL.

The V call is TRBV18, the J call TRBJ2-7, with 7 bases matching TRBD1. CDR1 is KGHSH, CDR2 LQKENI, per germline. The CDR3 totals 14 residues. The V segment lost 3 bases and the J segment 2 bases; nucleotides outside the gene matches: 4. The CDR3 loop reads CASSPYRGPYEQYF. The CDR3 bases are TGTGCCAGCTCACCCTACAGGGGACCCTACGAGCAGTACTTC. Complete variable domain (other parts from reference TRBV18 and TRBJ2-7): NAGVMQNPRHLVRRRGQEARLRCSPMKGHSHVYWYRQLPEEGLKFMVYLQKENIIDESGMPKERFSAEFPKEGPSILRIQQVVRGDSAAYFCASSPYRGPYEQYFGPGTRLTVT.

This sequence joins TRBV29-1 and TRBJ1-3; possibly TRBD1 for D (5 bases). The V gene lost 3 bases and the J gene lost 0 bases, with 9 bases spanning the gap. This CDR3 contains 14 residues. Germline values: CDR1 SQVTM, CDR2 ANQGSEA. The CDR3 is CSVDTGLSGNTIYF. The CDR3 DNA reads as TGCAGCGTTGATACAGGACTCTCTGGAAACACCATATATTTT. Supplemented by reference TRBV29-1 and TRBJ1-3, the full variable domain reads SAVISQKPSRDICQRGTSLTIQCQVDSQVTMMFWYRQQPGQSLTLIATANQGSEATYESGFVIDKFPISRPNLTFSTLTVSNMSPEDSSIYLCSVDTGLSGNTIYFGEGSWLTVV.

V and J are TRBV2 and TRBJ1-6; D ambiguous. Trimming shortened V by 6 bases and J by 5 bases, and 8 bases separated the two germline ends. Germline assignment: CDR1 SNHLY and CDR2 FYNNEI. The CDR3 has 13 amino acids. The chain's CDR3 is CASRTVDNSPLHF. In DNA form, the CDR3 reads TGTGCCAGCAGGACGGTAGATAATTCACCCCTCCACTTT.

DNA of the CDR3: TGTGCCAGCAGTTACGGGGGCTACAATGAGCAGTTCTTC. Protein: CASSYGGYNEQFF. The chain couples TRBV6-6 to TRBJ2-1, with D perhaps matching TRBD1 or TRBD2 (5 bases each). With 2 bases removed from V and 3 bases from J, the gap between germline ends came to 5 bases. The CDR3 has 13 amino acids. Germline values: CDR1 MNHNY, CDR2 SVGAGI (reference sequence).

In its sample, this clone was seen a few times. CDR3 nucleotide sequence: TGTGCCAGCAGTAAGTTTAGCGGGGCCGACACCGGGGAGCTGTTTTTT. Translating gives CASSKFSGADTGELFF. The V call is TRBV27, the J call TRBJ2-2, with 8 bases aligning to TRBD2. V lost 5 bases and J lost 3; bases outside the gene matches: 8. Per the germline V gene, CDR1 is MNHEY and CDR2 is SMNVEV (reference sequence). The CDR3 consists of 16 residues.

The chain has TRBV19 and TRBJ1-1; D unresolved. The CDR3 covers 13 residues. The germline gives CDR1 LNHDA, CDR2 SQIVND (reference sequence). Trimming removed 5 bases from V and 7 bases from J, with 14 bases in between. This chain's CDR3 is CASSPLPGNEAFF. Written as DNA, the CDR3 is TGTGCCAGTAGTCCCCTCCCCGGCAATGAAGCTTTCTTT.

The V gene is TRBV4-1, the J gene TRBJ2-7; weak D call: TRBD1 (5 bases). The CDR3 has 16 residues. The germline V gene has CDR1 MGHRA and CDR2 YSYEKL. V was clipped by 3 bases and J by 0 bases, with 15 bases between them. The chain's CDR3 is CASSQGPSPSSYEQYF. The CDR3 bases are TGCGCCAGCAGCCAGGGGCCCAGTCCTAGCTCCTACGAGCAGTACTTC.

The chain carries TRBV29-1 and TRBJ2-3, with D hard to call. The germline gives CDR1 SQVTM, CDR2 ANQGSEA. The CDR3 contains 12 residues. V lost 2 bases to trimming and J lost 6 bases, with 9 bases between them. The CDR3 region has the DNA TGCAGCGTTGAACAGGTGACGGATACGCAGTATTTT. Its translation is CSVEQVTDTQYF.

The rearrangement joins TRBV6-6 to TRBJ1-4; D is perhaps TRBD1 (5 bases). The V gene lost 6 bases and the J gene lost 0 bases, with 14 bases spanning the gap. Germline assignment: CDR1 MNHNY and CDR2 SVGAGI (reference sequence). The CDR3 totals 16 residues. The CDR3 sequence: CASRPGLWPTNEKLFF. The CDR3 region has the DNA TGTGCCAGCAGGCCAGGGTTGTGGCCAACTAATGAAAAACTGTTTTTT.

The chain is built from TRBV10-2 and TRBJ2-3; possibly TRBD1 or TRBD2 for D (5 bases each). This CDR3 has 15 residues. V lost 10 bases and J lost 4, with 21 bases in between. Germline CDR1 and CDR2: WSHSY and SAAADI. The CDR3 DNA reads TGCGCCACCCTCGACGGGCCGGGGCGCGCAGATACGCAGTATTTT. It yields the protein CATLDGPGRADTQYF.